One and the same sample provided the 14 T cell receptor beta chains below, sequenced in a study of immune characterization of retroperitoneal liposarcoma. TCRdb re-derived calls from the PCR reads in MiXCR, one entry per CDR3 protein. The table has approximately 9,300 distinct CDR3 sequences, 37% seen once; the top ten hold under 30%. The sample taken for sequencing was tumor tissue. These receptors were obtained from a male donor with retroperitoneal liposarcoma.

CDR3 sequence (DNA): TGTGCCAGCAGTGAATGGCCCGGATATACTGAAGCTTTCTTT. Its protein product is CASSEWPGYTEAFF. V gene TRBV6-5 combines with J gene TRBJ1-1; unclear D gene. V lost 5 bases, J lost 5 bases, and 15 bases lay in between. The CDR3 spans 14 residues. The germline gives CDR1 MNHEY, CDR2 SVGAGI.

This clonotype was counted many times. The rearrangement joins TRBV7-8 to TRBJ2-4; TRBD1 matches 10 bases. This CDR3 is built from 14 residues. Germline CDR1 and CDR2: SGHVS and FQNEAQ. J lost 13 bases, V lost 9 bases, and 15 bases had no gene match. The CDR3 loop is CASQTGGAYNEQYF. The CDR3 region has the DNA TGTGCCAGTCAGACAGGGGGCGCCTACAATGAGCAGTACTTC.

The genes are TRBV6-1 and TRBJ2-1; 7 positions match TRBD2. The junction had 7 bases not matched to a gene; V was cut back by 7 bases and J by 4 bases. The CDR3 totals 14 residues. The germline V gene encodes CDR1 MNHNS and CDR2 SASEGT. The CDR3: CASTPSGTYNEQFF. The CDR3 DNA is TGTGCCAGCACGCCTAGCGGCACTTACAATGAGCAGTTCTTC.

This rearrangement joins TRBV6-1 to TRBJ1-1; 7 nucleotides align to TRBD1. Trimming cost V 5 bases and J 1 base; bases outside gene matches: 4. The CDR3 extends over 14 amino acids. The germline V gene encodes CDR1 MNHNS and CDR2 SASEGT. CDR3 loop: CASSRGQQNTEAFF. DNA of the CDR3: TGTGCCAGCAGTAGGGGACAGCAGAACACTGAAGCTTTCTTT.

This clonotype showed up many times. This chain uses TRBV6-1 with TRBJ2-5; D possibly matches TRBD1 or TRBD2 (5 bases each). The ends were cut back, 7 bases at V and 11 bases at J, with 23 bases in the middle. Germline CDR1 reads MNHNS; CDR2 reads SASEGT. CDR3 length: 14 amino acids. The CDR3 protein is CASTLYSGRGEQYF. CDR3 DNA sequence: TGTGCCAGCACCTTGTATTCAGGGAGAGGAGAGCAGTACTTC.

In its sample, this clonotype was seen a few times. The genes are TRBV11-2 and TRBJ2-1; D uncertain. CDR1 and CDR2 from the germline V gene are SGHAT and FQNNGV. The CDR3 spans 13 residues. Trimming cost V 1 base and J 10 bases, with 11 bases left between them. In nucleotides, the CDR3 is TGTGCCAGCAGCTTAGCCTGGTCCTACGAGCAGTTCTTC. Translated, it gives CASSLAWSYEQFF.

About this clonotype itself: A clone one base away is much larger, so this may be a read error. The chain employs TRBV7-2 and TRBJ1-1; possibly TRBD1 for D (6 bases). CDR3 length: 12 amino acids. Germline loops: CDR1 SGHTA, CDR2 FQGNSA. DNA for the CDR3: TGTGCCAGCAGTTTCCCCGGGGGGGCAGCTTACTTT. Protein product: CASSFPGGAAYF.

V is TRBV10-2 and J is TRBJ2-3, with TRBD2 identical over 10 bases. V shed 5 bases and J 5 bases; nucleotides not matched to a gene: 4. Per the germline V gene, CDR1 is WSHSY and CDR2 is SAAADI. The CDR3 is made up of 14 amino acids. The CDR3, as DNA: TGCGCCAGCAGTCTCAGCGGGAGGGGAGATACGCAGTATTTT. Protein: CASSLSGRGDTQYF.

The chain carries TRBV11-2 and TRBJ2-7, with D perhaps assigned TRBD1 or TRBD2 (5 bases each). The CDR3 loop spans 15 amino acids. Trimming pared 1 base from V and 2 bases from J, leaving 12 bases between. From germline, CDR1 is SGHAT and CDR2 FQNNGV. CDR3 in DNA: TGTGCCAGCAGCTTAGCTTTTGGGGGAACCTACGAGCAGTACTTC. This translates into CASSLAFGGTYEQYF. Using reference TRBV11-2 and TRBJ2-7 for the parts outside the CDR3, the full variable domain is EAGVAQSPRYKIIEKRQSVAFWCNPISGHATLYWYQQILGQGPKLLIQFQNNGVVDDSQLPKDRFSAERLKGVDSTLKIQPAKLEDSAVYLCASSLAFGGTYEQYFGPGTRLTVT.

In this sample, this clonotype turned up many times. V usage is TRBV7-6 and J usage is TRBJ2-1, with no clear D. V was cut by 3 bases and J by 10 bases, with 16 bases left in between. Germline lookup yields CDR1 SGHVS and CDR2 FNYEAQ. This CDR3 contains 14 residues. CDR3 coding DNA: TGTGCCAGCAGCTTCGGATTTCCCGCCTACGAGCAGTTCTTC. It encodes CASSFGFPAYEQFF.

In nucleotides, the CDR3 is TGTGCCAGCAGGGAGCCGTCTGGGGCCAACGTCCTGACTTTC. Its translation: CASREPSGANVLTF. This chain joins TRBV6-1 and TRBJ2-6; D is unclear. Trimming shortened V by 6 bases and J by 1 base, and 7 bases separated the two germline ends. This CDR3 is 14 amino acids long. Germline V gene sequence: CDR1 MNHNS, CDR2 SASEGT.

In this sample, this clonotype turned up many times. The chain employs TRBV6-1 and TRBJ2-1, with TRBD2 identical over 15 bases. The junction had 5 bases not matched to a gene; V was cut back by 5 bases and J by 9 bases. This CDR3 has 15 residues. Germline V gene data show CDR1 as MNHNS and CDR2 as SASEGT. CDR3 coding DNA: TGTGCCAGCAGTTGGACTAGCGGGGGGGCCTCTGAGCAGTTCTTC. Protein sequence: CASSWTSGGASEQFF.

This clonotype has a handful of counts. This chain joins TRBV27 and TRBJ1-2; 9 bases line up with TRBD1. The CDR3 has 14 amino acids. CDR1 and CDR2 from the germline V gene are MNHEY and SMNVEV (reference sequence). Trimming took 4 bases from V and 5 from J; bases not matched to a gene: 5. DNA for the CDR3: TGTGCCAGCAGTTACAGGGGGCGCGGATATGGCTACACCTTC. This sequence encodes CASSYRGRGYGYTF.

The chain employs TRBV6-1 and TRBJ2-3; 7 bases align to TRBD1. The closer fit of TRBJ2-1 to the DNA end suggests the J call may be wrong. This CDR3 is built from 16 residues. Germline V gene lookup returns CDR1 MNHNS and CDR2 SASEGT. CDR3 DNA: TGTGCCAGCAGTGTACCCCGGGACAGACTCCAAGAGACCCAGTTCTTC. The encoded protein is CASSVPRDRLQETQFF.